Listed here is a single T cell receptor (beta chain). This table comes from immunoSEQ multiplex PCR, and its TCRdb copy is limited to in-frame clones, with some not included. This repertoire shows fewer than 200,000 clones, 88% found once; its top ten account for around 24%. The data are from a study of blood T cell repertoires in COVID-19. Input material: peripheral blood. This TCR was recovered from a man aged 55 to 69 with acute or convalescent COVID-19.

The CDR3 here is CATSETGSLREQFF. CDR3 DNA sequence: TGTGCCACCAGTGAAACCGGGTCTCTAAGGGAGCAGTTCTTC. The chain combines TRBV24-1 with TRBJ2-1; D call uncertain. The germline V gene has CDR1 KGHDR and CDR2 SFDVKD. Trimming stripped 4 bases from V and 10 bases from J, with 16 bases between. CDR3 length: 14 residues.